These 9 T cell receptor beta chains share one sample of origin, sequenced in a study of blood T cell repertoires in COVID-19. Profiled with immunoSEQ multiplex PCR; TCRdb holds only in-frame clones, not every one. The table includes 220,000 or so clones, about nine tenths detected once. Sequenced input: peripheral blood. The receptors stem from a man between 60 and 70 years old who had recovered from COVID-19.

This sequence joins TRBV2 and TRBJ2-3; 7 bases are shared with TRBD1. V lost 5 bases to trimming and J lost 10 bases; unmatched junction nucleotides: 15. Germline CDR1 is SNHLY and CDR2 is FYNNEI. There are 15 residues in the CDR3. For the CDR3, the DNA is TGTGCCAGCAGTCGTACCGGGACAGAATCGGCATCGCAGTATTTT. Encoded protein: CASSRTGTESASQYF.

The table lists this clone with a few counts. This chain joins TRBV28 and TRBJ1-1; D perhaps matches TRBD1 (5 bases). This CDR3 spans 14 amino acids. The V end was cut by 6 bases, the J end by 5 bases, with 16 bases between. Germline lookup yields CDR1 MDHEN and CDR2 SYDVKM. The CDR3 loop reads CASSTQGSRTEAFF. The CDR3 region has the DNA TGTGCCAGCAGCACGCAGGGTTCTCGGACTGAAGCTTTCTTT.

The CDR3 loop is CASSNLAGGYEQYF. CDR3 bases: TGTGCCAGCAGTAATTTAGCGGGAGGTTACGAGCAGTACTTC. The rearrangement joins TRBV6-5 to TRBJ2-7, with 10 positions matching TRBD2. The CDR3 runs 14 residues. Germline CDR1 and CDR2: MNHEY and SVGAGI. Trimming removed 5 bases from V and 4 bases from J; junction bases left unmatched: 5.

This clone appeared a few times. This chain connects TRBV6-4 to TRBJ1-2; 9 bases agree with TRBD1. The germline CDR1 and CDR2 sequences are MRHNA and SNTAGT. Unmatched junction bases numbered 10, after V lost 10 bases and J lost 4 bases. The CDR3 runs to 14 residues. DNA of the CDR3: TGTGCCACCAGGGAGACAGGGGGTAGCTATGGCTACACCTTC. Translated, it gives CATRETGGSYGYTF.

The sample holds a few counts of this clone. This chain joins TRBV5-6 and TRBJ2-7; TRBD1 aligns across 8 bases. The CDR3 covers 16 residues. The V segment lost 4 bases and the J segment 2 bases; nucleotides outside the gene matches: 11. CDR1 and CDR2 from the germline V gene are SGHDT and YYEEEE. CDR3 in amino acids: CASSPSPGTGTYEQYF. CDR3 nucleotides: TGTGCCAGCAGCCCTTCTCCCGGGACAGGTACCTACGAGCAGTACTTC.

The V call is TRBV28, the J call TRBJ2-7; 12 bases line up with TRBD2. Losses at the gene ends were 7 bases for V and 2 bases for J; bases not matched to a gene: 3. Germline loops: CDR1 MDHEN, CDR2 SYDVKM. The CDR3 has 14 residues. CDR3 loop: CASITSGRTYEQYF. For the CDR3, the DNA is TGTGCCAGCATTACTAGCGGGAGGACCTACGAGCAGTACTTC.

The V call is TRBV6-6, the J call TRBJ2-3; 9 bases fit TRBD2. The germline V gene has CDR1 MNHNY and CDR2 SVGAGI (reference sequence). The CDR3 contains 15 residues. The ends lost 4 bases at V and 8 bases at J; junction bases unmatched: 10. CDR3 in amino acids: CASSWLAGVHGTQYF. DNA for the CDR3: TGTGCCAGCAGTTGGTTAGCGGGGGTCCATGGTACGCAGTATTTT.

The chain employs TRBV19 and TRBJ1-1, with 9 bases matching TRBD1. This CDR3 spans 15 amino acids. With V trimmed by 4 bases and J by 1 base, 4 bases remained unmatched. Germline loops: CDR1 LNHDA, CDR2 SQIVND (reference sequence). CDR3 amino acids: CASSTGTGKNTEAFF. The DNA for the CDR3 is TGTGCCAGTAGTACGGGGACAGGGAAGAACACTGAAGCTTTCTTT. Using reference TRBV19 and TRBJ1-1 for the parts outside the CDR3, the full variable domain is DGGITQSPKYLFRKEGQNVTLSCEQNLNHDAMYWYRQDPGQGLRLIYYSQIVNDFQKGDIAEGYSVSREKKESFPLTVTSAQKNPTAFYLCASSTGTGKNTEAFFGQGTRLTVV.

The V and J genes are TRBV7-3 and TRBJ2-1, with 13 bases matching TRBD2. The CDR3 covers 16 residues. The germline CDR1 and CDR2 sequences are SGHTA and FQGTGA. With 5 bases clipped from V and 1 base from J, the junction kept 2 bases outside the gene matches. CDR3 sequence (DNA): TGTGCCAGCAGCCCGGGACTAGCGGGGTCCTACAATGAGCAGTTCTTC. Translation: CASSPGLAGSYNEQFF. The full variable domain, completed using reference TRBV7-3 and TRBJ2-1, is GAGVSQTPSNKVTEKGKYVELRCDPISGHTALYWYRQSLGQGPEFLIYFQGTGAADDSGLPNDRFFAVRPEGSVSTLKIQRTERGDSAVYLCASSPGLAGSYNEQFFGPGTRLTVL.